Included here is one T cell receptor beta chain sequence, with context. This record belongs to a study of shared T cell receptors in the human thymus. The CDR3 is 14 residues long. Sequencing used immunoSEQ multiplex PCR; TCRdb keeps in-frame clones, though not all of them. The sample yields roughly 550,000 clones, more than 75% seen once. This sample also belongs to another study, concerning human thymus T cells. As that report states: It was from resections taken during corrective heart surgery that the thymus tissue came.

The sequencing sample was made of thymocytes. The chain couples TRBV12-2 to TRBJ2-7; TRBD1, as called in the table, went unchecked against the DNA. TRBV12-2 is flagged as a pseudogene. This receptor was obtained from a boy in the first two years of life with a congenital heart defect. CDR3 region: CASRRPRQGYEQYF. The CDR3, as DNA: TGTGCAAGTCGCCGGCCCAGACAGGGCTACGAGCAGTACTTC.